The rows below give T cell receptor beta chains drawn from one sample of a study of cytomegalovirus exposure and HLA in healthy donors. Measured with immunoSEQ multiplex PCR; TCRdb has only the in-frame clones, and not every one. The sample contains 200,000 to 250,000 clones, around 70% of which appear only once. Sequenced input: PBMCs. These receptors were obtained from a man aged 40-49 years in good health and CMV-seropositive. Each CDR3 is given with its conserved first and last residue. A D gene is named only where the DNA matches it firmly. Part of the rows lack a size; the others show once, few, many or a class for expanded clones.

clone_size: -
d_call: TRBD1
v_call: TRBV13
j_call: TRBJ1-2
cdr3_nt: TGTGCCAGCAGCTTAGCCCGGGGACAGGGGGACGACTATGGCTACACCTTC
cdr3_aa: CASSLARGQGDDYGYTF

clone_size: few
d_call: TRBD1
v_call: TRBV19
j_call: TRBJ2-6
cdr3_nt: TGTGCCAGTGCCGACAGGGTAACTGGGGCCAACGTCCTGACTTTC
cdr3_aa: CASADRVTGANVLTF

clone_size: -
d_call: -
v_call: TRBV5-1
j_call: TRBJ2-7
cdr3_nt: TGCGCCAGCAGCTTGGTGGGACAATCCTCCTACGAGCAGTACTTC
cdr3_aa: CASSLVGQSSYEQYF

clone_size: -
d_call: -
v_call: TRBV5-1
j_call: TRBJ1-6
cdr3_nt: TGCGCCAGCAGCTTGGGGACAGAAGACTATAATTCACCCCTCCACTTT
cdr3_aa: CASSLGTEDYNSPLHF

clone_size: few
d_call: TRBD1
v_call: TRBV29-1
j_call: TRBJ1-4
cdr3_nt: TGCAGCGTTGGCCCTGACAGGGAAAGAGAAAAACTGTTTTTT
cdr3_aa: CSVGPDREREKLFF

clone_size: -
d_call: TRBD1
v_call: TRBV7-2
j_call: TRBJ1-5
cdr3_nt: TGTGCCAGCAGCAGATACAGGGGAGACGGTGGCGGTTGGTCCCAGCATTTT
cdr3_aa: CASSRYRGDGGGWSQHF

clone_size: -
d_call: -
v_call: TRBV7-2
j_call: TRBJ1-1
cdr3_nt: TGTGCCAGCAGGGGGAACAGGGATCCCACTGAAGCTTTCTTT
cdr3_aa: CASRGNRDPTEAFF

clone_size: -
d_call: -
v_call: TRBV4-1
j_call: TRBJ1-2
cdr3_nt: TGCGCCAGCAGCCAAGAGACAGGAGAACCTTATGGCTACACCTTC
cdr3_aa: CASSQETGEPYGYTF

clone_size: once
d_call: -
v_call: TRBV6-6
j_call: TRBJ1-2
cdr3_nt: TGTGCCAGCAGTTGGGACATGGTCGGCTACACCTTC
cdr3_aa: CASSWDMVGYTF

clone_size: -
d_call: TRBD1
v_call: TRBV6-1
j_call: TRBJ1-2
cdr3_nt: TGTGCCAGCAGACGGACAGGGCGCGGCTACACCTTC
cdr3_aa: CASRRTGRGYTF

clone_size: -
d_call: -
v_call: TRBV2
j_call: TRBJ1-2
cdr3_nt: TGTGCCTGCCTTATGAACTTTGGCTACACCTTC
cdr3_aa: CACLMNFGYTF

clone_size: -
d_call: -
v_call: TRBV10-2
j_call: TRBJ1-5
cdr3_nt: TGCGCCAGCAGTGGAGGGGGTCAGGGCAATCAGCCCCAGCATTTT
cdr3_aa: CASSGGGQGNQPQHF

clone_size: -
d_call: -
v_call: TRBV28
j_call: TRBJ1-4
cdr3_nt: TGTGCCAGCGCCCGGGGGGGGACTAATGAAAAACTGTTTTTT
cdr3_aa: CASARGGTNEKLFF

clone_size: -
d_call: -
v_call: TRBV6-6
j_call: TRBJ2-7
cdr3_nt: TGTGCCAGCAGCCTTAAGGGGGAGCGGCACGAGCAGTACTTC
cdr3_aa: CASSLKGERHEQYF

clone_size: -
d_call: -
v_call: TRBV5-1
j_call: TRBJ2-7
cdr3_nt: TGCGCCAGTTCCGGGGGTCCCGAGCAGTACTTC
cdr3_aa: CASSGGPEQYF

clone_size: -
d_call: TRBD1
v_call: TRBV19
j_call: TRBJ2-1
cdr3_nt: TGTGCCAGTAGTATCACAGGGGCTCAGAGGGGGCAGTTCTTC
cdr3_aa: CASSITGAQRGQFF

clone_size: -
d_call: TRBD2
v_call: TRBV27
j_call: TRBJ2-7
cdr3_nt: TGTGCCAGCAGAAAGGGCCTAGCGGGGGAGAACTACGAGCAGTACTTC
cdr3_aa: CASRKGLAGENYEQYF

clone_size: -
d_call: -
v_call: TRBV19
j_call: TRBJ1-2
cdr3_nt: TGTGCCAGTAGTCTACAGAAGAACTATGGCTACACCTTC
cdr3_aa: CASSLQKNYGYTF

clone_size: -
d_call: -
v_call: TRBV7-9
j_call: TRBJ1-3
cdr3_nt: TGTGCCAGCAGCTTAAACAGGGCTCGAAACACCATATATTTT
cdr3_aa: CASSLNRARNTIYF

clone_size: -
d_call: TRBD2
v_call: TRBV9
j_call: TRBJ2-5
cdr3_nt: TGTGCCAGCAGCCCCCGTAGTTTGACTAGCGGTGTGGAGACCCAGTACTTC
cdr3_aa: CASSPRSLTSGVETQYF

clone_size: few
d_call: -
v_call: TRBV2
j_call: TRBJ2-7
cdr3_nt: TGTGCCAGCAGAGGCCGGGAAGCCTACGAGCAGTACTTC
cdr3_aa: CASRGREAYEQYF

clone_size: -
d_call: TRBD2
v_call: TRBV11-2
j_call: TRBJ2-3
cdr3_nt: TGTGCCAGCAGCAAAGGAAAGCGGGGGAGCACAGATACGCAGTATTTT
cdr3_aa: CASSKGKRGSTDTQYF

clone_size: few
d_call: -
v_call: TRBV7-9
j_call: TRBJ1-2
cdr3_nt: TGTGCCAGCAGAAAAGAAGCAACCGGGGATCCCTACCTTTATGGCTACACCTTC
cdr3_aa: CASRKEATGDPYLYGYTF

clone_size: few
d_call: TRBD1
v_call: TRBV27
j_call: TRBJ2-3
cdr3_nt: TGTGCCAGCAGTCCCACAGGGGGCCTATCGACAGATACGCAGTATTTT
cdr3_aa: CASSPTGGLSTDTQYF

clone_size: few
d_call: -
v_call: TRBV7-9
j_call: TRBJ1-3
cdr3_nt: TGTGCCAGCAGCTACGCAACCGGGGGTTCTGGAAACACCATATATTTT
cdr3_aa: CASSYATGGSGNTIYF

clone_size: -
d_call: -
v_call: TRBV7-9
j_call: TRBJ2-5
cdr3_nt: TGTGCCAGCAGCTCAATTCGGACTATCCAAGAGACCCAGTACTTC
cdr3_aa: CASSSIRTIQETQYF

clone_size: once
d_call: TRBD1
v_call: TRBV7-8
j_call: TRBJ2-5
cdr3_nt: TGTGCCAGCAGCTTTAGGACAGGGGGAGGCCAAGAGACCCAGTACTTC
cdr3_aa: CASSFRTGGGQETQYF

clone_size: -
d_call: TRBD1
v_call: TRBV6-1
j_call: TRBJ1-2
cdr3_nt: TGTGCCAGTAGGGACAGCTATGGCTACACCTTC
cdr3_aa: CASRDSYGYTF

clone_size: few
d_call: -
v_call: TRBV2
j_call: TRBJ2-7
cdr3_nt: TGTGCCAGCTCATTCAGGGGCGACGAGCAGTACTTC
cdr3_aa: CASSFRGDEQYF

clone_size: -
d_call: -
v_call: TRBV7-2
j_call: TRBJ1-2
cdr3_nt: TGTGCCAGCAGCCCAGGCGGGGCAGAAGGATATGGCTACACCTTC
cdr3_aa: CASSPGGAEGYGYTF

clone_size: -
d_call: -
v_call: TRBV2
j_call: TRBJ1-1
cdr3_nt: TGTGCCAGCAGTGGGGGGGGTTTCGCTGAAGCTTTCTTT
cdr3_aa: CASSGGGFAEAFF

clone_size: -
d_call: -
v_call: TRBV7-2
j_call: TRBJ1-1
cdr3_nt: TGTGCCAGCCTAAGGGGGGGACAGAACACTGAAGCTTTCTTT
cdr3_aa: CASLRGGQNTEAFF

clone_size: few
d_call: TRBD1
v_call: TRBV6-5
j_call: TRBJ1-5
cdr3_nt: TGTGCCATCAGTGGGACAGGCCCTAATCAGCCCCAGCATTTT
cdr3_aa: CAISGTGPNQPQHF

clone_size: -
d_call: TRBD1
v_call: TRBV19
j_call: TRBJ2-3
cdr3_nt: TGTGCCAGTAGTATAAGACAGGGGGCGTTTAAAGATACGCAGTATTTT
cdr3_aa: CASSIRQGAFKDTQYF

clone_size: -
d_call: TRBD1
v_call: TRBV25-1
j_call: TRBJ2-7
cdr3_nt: TGTGCCAGCAGTACGAGGGACAGGGGCTACTCCTACGAGCAGTACTTC
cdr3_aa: CASSTRDRGYSYEQYF

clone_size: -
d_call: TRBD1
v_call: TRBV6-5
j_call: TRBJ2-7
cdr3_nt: TGTGCCAGCAGTCCGACAGGGAACTCCTACGAGCAGTACTTC
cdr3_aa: CASSPTGNSYEQYF

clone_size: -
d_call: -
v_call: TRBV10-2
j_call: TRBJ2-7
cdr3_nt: TGCGCCAGCAGTGAGTCCTTATATTACGAGCAGTACTTC
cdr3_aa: CASSESLYYEQYF

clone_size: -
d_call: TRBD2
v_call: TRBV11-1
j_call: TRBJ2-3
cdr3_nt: TGTGCCAGCAGCTTCCCCGCGGGCGGGGGGTCTACAGATACGCAGTATTTT
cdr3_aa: CASSFPAGGGSTDTQYF

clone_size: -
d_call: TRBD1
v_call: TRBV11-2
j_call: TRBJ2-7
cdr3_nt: TGTGCCAGCAGCTTAGCCTTTAACAGGGGAGCCTACGAGCAGTACTTC
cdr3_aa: CASSLAFNRGAYEQYF

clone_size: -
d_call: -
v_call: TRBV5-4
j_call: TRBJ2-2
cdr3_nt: TGTGCCAGCAGCTTCCAAGGCGGCGGGGAGCTGTTTTTT
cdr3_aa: CASSFQGGGELFF

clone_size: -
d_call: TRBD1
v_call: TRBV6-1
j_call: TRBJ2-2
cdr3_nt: TGTGCCAGCAGTGTTTCGGGTGCCAGGGGGCGGACCGGGGAGCTGTTTTTT
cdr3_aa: CASSVSGARGRTGELFF

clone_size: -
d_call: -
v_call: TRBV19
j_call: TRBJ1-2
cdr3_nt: TGTGCCAGTAAAGTCGGGTATGGGGGCGGCTATGGCTACACCTTC
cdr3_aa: CASKVGYGGGYGYTF

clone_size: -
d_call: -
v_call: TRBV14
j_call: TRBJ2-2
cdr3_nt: TGTGCCAGCAGCCGAGGGTGGGGTGAACCCGGGGAGCTGTTTTTT
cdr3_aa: CASSRGWGEPGELFF

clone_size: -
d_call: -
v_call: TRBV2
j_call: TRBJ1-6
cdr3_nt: TGTGCCAGCAGTGAAGGCAGACAGACCTATAATTCACCCCTCCACTTT
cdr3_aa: CASSEGRQTYNSPLHF

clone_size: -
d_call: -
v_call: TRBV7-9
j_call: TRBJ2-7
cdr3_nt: TGTGCCAGCAGCCCCGGGGGCTACGAGCAGTACTTC
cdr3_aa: CASSPGGYEQYF

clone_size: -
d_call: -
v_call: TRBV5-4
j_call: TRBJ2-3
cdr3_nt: TGTGCCAGCAGCTTGGATCCGGGTACGCAGTATTTT
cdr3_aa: CASSLDPGTQYF

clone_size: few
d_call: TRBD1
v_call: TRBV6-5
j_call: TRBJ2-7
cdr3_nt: TGTGCCAGCAGTCCCGACGTCAGGGGGCTATACGAGCAGTACTTC
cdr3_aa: CASSPDVRGLYEQYF

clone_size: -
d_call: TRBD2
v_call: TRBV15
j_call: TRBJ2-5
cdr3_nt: TGTGCCACCAGCAGAGATGTTAGCGGGGAGGAGACCCAGTACTTC
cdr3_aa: CATSRDVSGEETQYF